Each of the 13 T cell receptor beta chains below was sequenced from the same sample in a study of blood T cell repertoires in COVID-19. Assay: immunoSEQ multiplex PCR; the TCRdb copy retains only in-frame clones and omits some. The sample lists fewer than 200,000 clones, about 85% seen once, with around 24% in the top ten. The specimen was peripheral blood. These receptors came from a man aged 55 to 70 with acute or convalescent COVID-19.

The chain carries TRBV2 and TRBJ1-4; 7 bases match TRBD1. CDR1 and CDR2 from the germline V gene are SNHLY and FYNNEI. The V gene end was trimmed by 5 bases and the J gene end by 7 bases; junction bases not matched to a gene: 13. The CDR3 length is 16 residues. This CDR3 is CASSLSGQAVSEKLFF. The CDR3, as DNA: TGTGCCAGCAGTCTTAGCGGACAGGCTGTTTCTGAAAAACTGTTTTTT.

The CDR3 DNA reads as TGTGCCAGCCCTCGGGGGATAATTTCATCCGGGAACACTGAAGCTTTCTTT. This codes for CASPRGIISSGNTEAFF. The V gene is TRBV2, the J gene TRBJ1-1; D possibly corresponds to TRBD1 (5 bases). Per the germline V gene, CDR1 is SNHLY and CDR2 is FYNNEI. The CDR3 totals 17 residues. V lost 8 bases, J lost 1 base, and 23 bases lay in between.

The chain couples TRBV7-8 to TRBJ2-3; 9 positions agree with TRBD1. CDR3 size: 12 residues. Germline CDR1 and CDR2: SGHVS and FQNEAQ. The junction had 4 bases not matched to a gene; V was cut back by 5 bases and J by 10 bases. This CDR3 is CASSRDREAQYF. CDR3 bases: TGTGCCAGCAGCCGGGACAGGGAGGCGCAGTATTTT.

The chain couples TRBV7-3 to TRBJ2-2, with D possibly matching TRBD1 (5 bases). The CDR3 runs 15 residues. Looked up from germline, CDR1 is SGHTA and CDR2 is FQGTGA. V was trimmed by 5 bases and J by 4 bases, leaving 14 bases between them. The CDR3 DNA is TGTGCCAGCAGCCGGACACGCGAAGCCACCGGGGAGCTGTTTTTT. It translates to CASSRTREATGELFF.

This sequence joins TRBV7-2 and TRBJ1-1; 8 bases map to TRBD1. Unmatched junction bases numbered 6, after V lost 5 bases and J lost 1 base. The CDR3 is made up of 15 amino acids. Germline-derived CDR1 and CDR2 are SGHTA and FQGNSA. CDR3 DNA: TGTGCCAGCAGCCGCGGACAGGGTTCGAACACTGAAGCTTTCTTT. This encodes CASSRGQGSNTEAFF.

The chain links TRBV19 to TRBJ2-2, with D possibly matching TRBD1 (5 bases). Deletions cut 8 bases from V and 0 bases from J, with 13 bases between. This CDR3 has 15 residues. Per germline, CDR1 LNHDA and CDR2 SQIVND (reference sequence). Here the CDR3 reads CASRLWGSNTGELFF. Written as DNA, the CDR3 is TGTGCCAGTCGGCTTTGGGGCTCGAACACCGGGGAGCTGTTTTTT.

This chain uses TRBV30 with TRBJ2-7, with D maybe TRBD1 (6 bases). CDR1 and CDR2 (germline): GTSNPN, SVGIG (reference sequence). V was clipped by 5 bases and J by 1 base, with 12 bases between them. The CDR3 runs to 13 residues. DNA of the CDR3: TGTGCCTGGGGGAACGGACAGTCCTACGAGCAGTACGTC. Translation: CAWGNGQSYEQYV.

The chain is built from TRBV5-4 and TRBJ2-5, with 8 bases that match TRBD1. CDR3 length: 17 amino acids. Germline CDR1 SGHNT, CDR2 YYREEE (reference sequence). The V segment lost 3 bases and the J segment 2 bases; nucleotides outside the gene matches: 12. CDR3: CASSSDRTGLGQETQYF. CDR3 sequence (DNA): TGTGCCAGCAGCTCAGACAGGACAGGGTTAGGGCAAGAGACCCAGTACTTC.

The J gene is TRBJ2-7, the V gene TRBV9; TRBD2 aligns across 14 bases. The trim removed 3 bases at V and 4 bases at J, leaving 3 bases unmatched. The V gene's germline CDR1 is SGDLS and CDR2 YYNGEE. The CDR3 totals 15 residues. CDR3 DNA sequence: TGTGCCAGCAGCGAAGGGACTAGCGGGAGATACGAGCAGTACTTC. Protein: CASSEGTSGRYEQYF. The whole variable domain, filled in from reference TRBV9 and TRBJ2-7, reads DSGVTQTPKHLITATGQRVTLRCSPRSGDLSVYWYQQSLDQGLQFLIQYYNGEERAKGNILERFSAQQFPDLHSELNLSSLELGDSALYFCASSEGTSGRYEQYFGPGTRLTVT.

This clone was detected only once. The chain joins TRBV5-4 to TRBJ1-3; D gene unclear. The germline gives CDR1 SGHNT, CDR2 YYREEE (reference sequence). V lost 4 bases and J 0 bases, leaving 8 bases between the germline ends. This CDR3 spans 14 amino acids. The CDR3 DNA is TGTGCCAGCAGCGCGCCACCCTCTGGAAACACCATATATTTT. This sequence encodes CASSAPPSGNTIYF. Based on the CDR3 plus reference TRBV5-4 and TRBJ1-3, the full variable domain is ETGVTQSPTHLIKTRGQQVTLRCSSQSGHNTVSWYQQALGQGPQFIFQYYREEENGRGNFPPRFSGLQFPNYSSELNVNALELDDSALYLCASSAPPSGNTIYFGEGSWLTVV.

This chain joins TRBV2 and TRBJ1-6; no clear D. CDR1 and CDR2 (germline): SNHLY, FYNNEI. The length of the CDR3 is 13 residues. V lost 10 bases and J lost 7, with 14 bases in between. CDR3 coding DNA: TGTGCCACAGCCCTTATGAGGAATTCACCCCTCCACTTT. This gives the protein CATALMRNSPLHF.

J is TRBJ1-1 and V is TRBV14, with 10 nucleotides matching TRBD1. The CDR3 loop spans 16 amino acids. Trimming took 3 bases from V and 2 from J; bases not matched to a gene: 6. Per germline, CDR1 SGHDN and CDR2 FVKESK. The CDR3 bases are TGTGCCAGCAGCCAGAGACAGGGGGCTCGAAACACTGAAGCTTTCTTT. Translated: CASSQRQGARNTEAFF.

This chain joins TRBV12-3 or TRBV12-4 and TRBJ2-3; 8 bases align to TRBD1. This CDR3 spans 13 amino acids. The V and J ends lost 1 base and 6 bases, in that order; junction bases with no gene match: 0. The CDR3 DNA sequence: TGTGCCAGCAGTTTAGGACAGGGGGATACGCAGTATTTT. It translates to CASSLGQGDTQYF.